Each of the 6 T cell receptor beta chains below was sequenced from the same sample in a study of molecular identifiers for immune sequencing clone quantification. TCRdb passed the PCR reads through MiXCR, listing each CDR3 protein once. Of 62,000 or so distinct CDR3 sequences in the sample, around a sixth were seen once. The sample consisted of naive CD8+ T cells from blood, with Jurkat cell RNA spiked in. Specified subset: FACS-sorted CD8+CD4-CCR7+CD45RA+ naive T cells. The receptors were gathered from a human donor in good health. Some libraries in this study had Jurkat cell RNA spiked in.

The gene calls are TRBV20-1 and TRBJ1-1; 8 nucleotides match TRBD1. The CDR3 runs 17 residues. From germline, CDR1 is DFQATT and CDR2 SNEGSKA (reference sequence). Trimming at V came to 3 bases and at J to 0 bases, leaving 12 bases not matched to a gene. The CDR3 region is CSARGPGQAGMNTEAFF. DNA for the CDR3: TGCAGTGCTAGGGGCCCGGGACAGGCGGGCATGAACACTGAAGCTTTCTTT.

This clonotype came up many times. This chain connects TRBV11-2 to TRBJ2-1, with D possibly matching TRBD2 (5 bases). V was pared by 5 bases and J by 5 bases, with 10 bases between. Germline V lookup: CDR1 SGHAT, CDR2 FQNNGV. The CDR3 totals 13 residues. The CDR3 sequence is CASSRLTNNEQFF. DNA of the CDR3: TGTGCCAGCAGCCGATTGACTAACAATGAGCAGTTCTTC.

Concerning this clonotype itself: A read error may be the cause here, since a much bigger clone is one base away. The chain links TRBV9 to TRBJ1-6; D is possibly TRBD1 (5 bases). The CDR3 covers 14 residues. The germline V and J ends were trimmed by 0 bases and 8 bases, with 9 bases remaining between them. Germline-derived CDR1 and CDR2 are SGDLS and YYNGEE. CDR3 residues: CASSVGMGDSPLHF. In DNA, the CDR3 is TGTGCCAGCAGCGTAGGGATGGGGGATTCACCCCTCCACTTT.

The V call is TRBV11-2, the J call TRBJ2-7; D is unclear. CDR1 is SGHAT and CDR2 is FQNNGV in the germline V gene. Deletions cut 2 bases from V and 5 bases from J, with 19 bases between. CDR3 length equals 16 residues. The CDR3 reads CASSLTTQTPFDEQYF. CDR3 DNA sequence: TGTGCCAGCAGCTTAACTACCCAGACCCCTTTCGACGAGCAGTACTTC.

J is TRBJ2-1 and V is TRBV20-1, with 11 bases fitting TRBD2. Germline CDR1 is DFQATT and CDR2 is SNEGSKA (reference sequence). The CDR3 runs to 15 residues. After removal of 3 bases from V and 8 bases from J, the junction contained 9 bases not matched to a gene. CDR3 sequence: CSASSLSGRVDEQFF. In nucleotides, the CDR3 is TGCAGTGCTAGTTCCCTTAGCGGGAGGGTCGATGAGCAGTTCTTC.

This clonotype was seen ten or more times. J is TRBJ2-7 and V is TRBV10-3, with D possibly matching TRBD1 (5 bases). Germline V gene lookup returns CDR1 ENHRY and CDR2 SYGVKD. The V end lost 4 bases, the J end lost 0 bases, and 13 bases lay between the germline ends. This CDR3 contains 15 residues. CDR3 sequence reads: CAISGRGVSSYEQYF. The CDR3, as DNA: TGTGCCATCAGTGGTAGGGGCGTAAGCTCCTACGAGCAGTACTTC.